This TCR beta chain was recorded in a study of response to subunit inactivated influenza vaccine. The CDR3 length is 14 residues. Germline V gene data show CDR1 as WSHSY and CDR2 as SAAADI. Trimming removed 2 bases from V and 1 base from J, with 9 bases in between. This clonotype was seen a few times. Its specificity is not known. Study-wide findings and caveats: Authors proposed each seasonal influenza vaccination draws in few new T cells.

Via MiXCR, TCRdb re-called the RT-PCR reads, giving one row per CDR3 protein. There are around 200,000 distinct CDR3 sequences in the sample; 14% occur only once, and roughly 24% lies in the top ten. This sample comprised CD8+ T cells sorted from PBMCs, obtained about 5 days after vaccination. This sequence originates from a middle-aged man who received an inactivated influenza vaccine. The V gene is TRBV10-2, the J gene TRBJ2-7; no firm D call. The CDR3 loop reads CASSENRISYEQYF. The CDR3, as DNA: TGCGCCAGCAGTGAGAACAGAATATCCTACGAGCAGTACTTC.